This T cell receptor beta chain appears in the sequencing data of a study of blood T cell repertoires in COVID-19. The overall study: Samples came from the United States, Italy and Spain, spanning acute and convalescent COVID-19. Sample material is recorded as cDNA or gDNA derived from T cells, B-cell-depleted T cells, or PBMCs.

In the original workflow: Cell counts per sample came from amplifying reference gene primers. Only in-frame clones appear in the TCRdb table, and some are missing; sequencing was by immunoSEQ multiplex PCR. V and J calls plus clone size are reproduced from that table; the DNA served to infer D and trimming. This table has under 150,000 clones, roughly three quarters appearing once. This clone appeared once. Per the germline V gene, CDR1 is MDHEN and CDR2 is SYDVKM. Trimming took 2 bases from V and 4 from J, leaving 11 bases between them. The CDR3 has 14 residues. Sequenced: peripheral blood. This sequence joins TRBV28 and TRBJ1-2; D is perhaps TRBD1 (6 bases). The TCR comes from a woman of 80 years or more with acute or convalescent COVID-19. This CDR3 is CASSLPGHAYGYTF. The CDR3 nucleotides read TGTGCCAGCAGTTTACCGGGACATGCCTATGGCTACACCTTC.